This TCR beta chain was documented in a study of blood T cell repertoires in COVID-19. Study-level information: Spain, Italy and the United States supplied samples that represented acute and convalescent COVID-19.

The authors' processing: The authors estimated nucleated cell counts from reference gene primer amplification. The protocol was immunoSEQ multiplex PCR, while the TCRdb copy is restricted to in-frame clones and leaves out a portion. The V and J calls and clone size were taken over from that table, and D and trimming were inferred from the DNA. Of about 280,000 clones in the sample, about four fifths were seen once. Someone with COVID-19 had been met by exposed participants within 2 weeks before study entry. V gave up 3 bases and J gave up 0 bases; unmatched junction bases: 13. The CDR3 runs 20 residues. In germline, CDR1 is LGHNA, CDR2 YNFKEQ.

The chain is built from TRBV4-2 and TRBJ1-5; 11 bases fit TRBD1. The sample consisted of PBMCs or T cells enriched from blood (not recorded which). This sequence was found in a man aged 35 to 55 who had been exposed to COVID-19. CDR3 region: CASSHFGPGQGAHSNQPQHF. CDR3 nucleotide sequence: TGTGCCAGCAGCCACTTCGGCCCAGGACAGGGGGCCCATAGCAATCAGCCCCAGCATTTT.